These 30 T cell receptor beta chains originate from one sample sequenced in a study of T cells in Graves' hyperthyroidism and ophthalmopathy. Amplified TCR beta CDR3 regions came from RNA transcripts. When the TCR CDR3 underwent first-round RT-PCR, the HTBI primer set was used. TCRdb called the multiplex PCR reads again in MiXCR, with one record for every CDR3 protein. The sample contains 250,000 to 300,000 distinct CDR3 sequences, approximately 19% of which appear only once. Sequencing was performed on blood. The source of these receptors is a man over 45 with Graves' ophthalmopathy.

The V gene is TRBV27, the J gene TRBJ2-7; D is unclear. The CDR3 spans 14 residues. The V gene's germline CDR1 is MNHEY and CDR2 SMNVEV (reference sequence). The germline V and J ends were trimmed by 3 bases and 1 base, with 10 bases remaining between them. The CDR3 sequence: CASSLRASSYEQYF. CDR3 bases: TGTGCCAGCAGTTTGCGAGCCTCTTCCTACGAGCAGTACTTC.

On this clonotype itself: This may arise from a read error, as a much more abundant clone is one base away. CDR3 DNA sequence: TGCGCCAGCAGCCCCGGACAGTTCCTCTACAATGAGCAGTTCTTC. It encodes CASSPGQFLYNEQFF. The chain joins TRBV5-1 to TRBJ2-1; D is possibly TRBD1 (6 bases). The V gene lost 4 bases and the J gene lost 3 bases, with 14 bases spanning the gap. The CDR3 is 15 amino acids. Germline CDR1 SGHRS, CDR2 YFSETQ.

This chain joins TRBV12-3 or TRBV12-4 and TRBJ2-2; tentatively, D is TRBD1 or TRBD2 (6 bases each). The germline V and J ends were trimmed by 6 bases and 7 bases, with 15 bases remaining between them. The CDR3 is 14 residues long. CDR3 sequence reads: CASRRSGAGGELFF. The CDR3 DNA reads TGTGCCAGCAGACGGTCGGGGGCAGGCGGGGAGCTGTTTTTT.

This clonotype appeared many times. The chain links TRBV30 to TRBJ1-1; the match to TRBD1 covers 11 bases. Germline loops: CDR1 GTSNPN, CDR2 SVGIG (reference sequence). The V gene end was trimmed by 4 bases and the J gene end by 0 bases; junction bases not matched to a gene: 4. The length of the CDR3 is 15 residues. The CDR3 coding sequence is TGTGCCTGGACCCGGACAGGGGGCATGAACACTGAAGCTTTCTTT. It translates to CAWTRTGGMNTEAFF. The full variable domain, in which reference TRBV30 and TRBJ1-1 provide the parts outside the CDR3, is SQTIHQWPATLVQPVGSPLSLECTVEGTSNPNLYWYRQAAGRGLQLLFYSVGIGQISSEVPQNLSASRPQDRQFILSSKKLLLSDSGFYLCAWTRTGGMNTEAFFGQGTRLTVV.

This clonotype was seen at least ten times. The genes are TRBV11-2 and TRBJ2-3; the D gene is possibly TRBD2 (5 bases). Germline V gene data show CDR1 as SGHAT and CDR2 as FQNNGV. The CDR3 runs to 13 residues. The V end lost 1 base, the J end lost 3 bases, and 5 bases lay between the germline ends. The CDR3 nucleotides read TGTGCCAGCAGCTTAGGAGGGACAGATACGCAGTATTTT. This codes for CASSLGGTDTQYF.

This clonotype occurred many times. The chain couples TRBV30 to TRBJ2-5; D ambiguous. Looked up from germline, CDR1 is GTSNPN and CDR2 is SVGIG (reference sequence). V was shortened by 5 bases and J by 6 bases, with 16 bases between the two germline ends. This CDR3 region has 13 residues. In DNA form, the CDR3 reads TGTGCCTGGGGGGTGACCGGGCTGCAGACCCAGTACTTC. Translating gives CAWGVTGLQTQYF.

The chain employs TRBV20-1 and TRBJ1-1; 9 bases match TRBD1. After removal of 6 bases from V and 10 bases from J, the junction contained 3 bases not matched to a gene. Germline V gene data show CDR1 as DFQATT and CDR2 as SNEGSKA (reference sequence). This CDR3 contains 10 residues. The CDR3 DNA follows: TGCAGTGCCAGACAGGGGGGAGCTTTCTTT. It translates to CSARQGGAFF.

Of note for this clonotype: A junction end diverges from the germline sequence, so it may reflect a read error. This rearrangement joins TRBV20-1 to TRBJ2-7, with D perhaps TRBD2 (6 bases). The CDR3 runs to 14 residues. The germline CDR1 and CDR2 sequences are DFQATT and SNEGSKA (reference sequence). Here the CDR3 DNA reads TGCAGTGCTAGGTCCGGCGGGAACTCCTACGAGCAGTGCTTC. Translating it yields CSARSGGNSYEQCF.

This clonotype came up a few times. V is TRBV20-1 and J is TRBJ2-1, with 7 positions matching TRBD2. CDR1 and CDR2 (germline): DFQATT, SNEGSKA (reference sequence). This CDR3 is 14 amino acids long. The V and J ends lost 6 bases and 1 base, in that order; junction bases with no gene match: 6. CDR3 residues: CSAVTSWSYNEQFF. The CDR3 DNA reads as TGCAGTGCCGTGACTAGCTGGTCCTACAATGAGCAGTTCTTC.

CDR3 nucleotides: TGTGCCAGCAGCCCGTATCAGGGACTAGCGGGAGGGAAGGGTCGCAACAATGAGCAGTTCTTC. Protein: CASSPYQGLAGGKGRNNEQFF. This chain joins TRBV14 and TRBJ2-1, with 16 bases aligning to TRBD2. J lost 5 bases, V lost 4 bases, and 17 bases had no gene match. Germline V CDR1 and CDR2: SGHDN, FVKESK. The CDR3 is 21 residues long. The full variable domain, completed using reference TRBV14 and TRBJ2-1, is EAGVTQFPSHSVIEKGQTVTLRCDPISGHDNLYWYRRVMGKEIKFLLHFVKESKQDESGMPNNRFLAERTGGTYSTLKVQPAELEDSGVYFCASSPYQGLAGGKGRNNEQFFGPGTRLTVL.

This clonotype was seen a few times. It may be a read error: a sequence one base away is much more abundant. The chain uses TRBV2 and TRBJ2-1; 10 bases match TRBD1. The CDR3 contains 13 residues. With V trimmed by 8 bases and J by 5 bases, 3 bases remained unmatched. The germline gives CDR1 SNHLY, CDR2 FYNNEI. The CDR3 region is CASAGTGDNEQFF. In nucleotides, the CDR3 is TGTGCCAGCGCCGGGACAGGGGACAATGAGCAGTTCTTC.

This clonotype was seen repeatedly, ten times or more. The chain uses TRBV6-5 and TRBJ2-3; no reliable D call. The CDR3 sequence is 16 residues long. Between the trimmed V and J ends, which lost 0 bases and 5 bases, there was a span of 15 bases. CDR1 is MNHEY, CDR2 SVGAGI, per germline. CDR3 in DNA: TGTGCCAGCAGTTACTCGTTCGGGCAGCTGGGAGATACGCAGTATTTT. It codes for CASSYSFGQLGDTQYF.

The chain's CDR3 is CASSLTGGSIDEQFF. In DNA form, the CDR3 reads TGCGCCAGCAGCTTGACAGGGGGGAGTATCGATGAGCAGTTCTTC. This chain connects TRBV5-1 to TRBJ2-1; TRBD1 matches at 8 bases. V gave up 1 base and J gave up 8 bases; unmatched junction bases: 8. The germline CDR1 and CDR2 sequences are SGHRS and YFSETQ. The CDR3 extends over 15 amino acids.

This clonotype was picked up many times. The V call is TRBV10-3, the J call TRBJ1-1; 9 nucleotides align to TRBD1. The junction had 18 bases not matched to a gene; V was cut back by 5 bases and J by 11 bases. Germline-derived CDR1 and CDR2 are ENHRY and SYGVKD. This CDR3 is 16 amino acids long. The CDR3 here is CAISLGPTGQGDSAFF. DNA of the CDR3: TGTGCCATCAGTTTAGGCCCCACGGGACAGGGAGATTCGGCTTTCTTT.

This clonotype has just a few counts. This clone may be a read error of a much larger clone one base away. A read error is likely, as this CDR3 ends without the conserved phenylalanine or tryptophan. The rearrangement links TRBV20-1 to TRBJ1-1; weak D call: TRBD1 (6 bases). CDR1 and CDR2 (germline): DFQATT, SNEGSKA (reference sequence). The V gene lost 0 bases and the J gene lost 0 bases, with 11 bases spanning the gap. There are 15 residues in the CDR3. This CDR3 reads CSARENRGVNTEAFL. CDR3 bases: TGCAGTGCTAGAGAGAATAGGGGGGTGAACACTGAAGCTTTCCTT.

The CDR3 nucleotides read TGCAGTGCTAAGCCGACTAGCGGGGGCCCGGGGGCCTACGAGCAGTACTTC. Translating gives CSAKPTSGGPGAYEQYF. This chain joins TRBV20-1 and TRBJ2-7; 12 bases fit TRBD2. V gave up 4 bases and J gave up 2 bases; unmatched junction bases: 12. CDR1 and CDR2 (germline): DFQATT, SNEGSKA (reference sequence). This CDR3 has 17 residues.

The sample holds a few counts of this clonotype. The rearrangement uses TRBV12-3 or TRBV12-4 and TRBJ2-7; D is uncertain. This CDR3 is built from 13 residues. With 3 bases removed from V and 4 bases from J, the gap between germline ends came to 10 bases. The CDR3 region is CASSLNLSYEQYF. CDR3 sequence (DNA): TGTGCCAGCAGTTTGAACTTGTCATACGAGCAGTACTTC.

V is TRBV6-2 or TRBV6-3 and J is TRBJ2-7; D is ambiguous. This CDR3 is 14 amino acids long. In germline, CDR1 is MNHEY, CDR2 SVGEGT. The V and J ends lost 2 bases and 6 bases respectively, with 14 bases between them. The CDR3 protein is CASSYLPALGEQYF. As DNA, the CDR3 is TGTGCCAGCAGTTACCTCCCAGCTCTAGGCGAGCAGTACTTC.

There are a few counts of this clonotype. This chain joins TRBV28 and TRBJ2-7; D is ambiguous. Germline values: CDR1 MDHEN, CDR2 SYDVKM. The CDR3 covers 16 residues. V shed 5 bases and J shed 0 bases, with 17 bases lying between them. The chain's CDR3 is CASSLPARFSSYEQYF. The CDR3 DNA is TGTGCCAGCAGTCTCCCTGCGCGTTTTTCCTCCTACGAGCAGTACTTC.

The CDR3 here is CAWTGGFGANVLTF. The CDR3 nucleotides read TGTGCCTGGACTGGGGGTTTTGGGGCCAACGTCCTGACTTTC. This chain uses TRBV30 with TRBJ2-6; tentatively, D is TRBD1 or TRBD2 (5 bases each). CDR1 is GTSNPN, CDR2 SVGIG, per germline (reference sequence). The V end was cut by 4 bases, the J end by 3 bases, with 10 bases between. The CDR3 consists of 14 residues.

In regard to this clonotype: A much larger clone is a single base away; this may be a read error. V and J are TRBV27 and TRBJ1-1; D is uncertain. The CDR3 loop spans 14 amino acids. CDR1 and CDR2 from the germline V gene are MNHEY and SMNVEV (reference sequence). This CDR3 is CASSHRGVGTAAFF. The DNA for the CDR3 is TGTGCCAGCAGTCACCGGGGAGTAGGCACTGCAGCTTTCTTT.

The chain combines TRBV6-8 with TRBJ1-1; 8 bases agree with TRBD1. The CDR3 is 14 residues long. The V and J ends lost 8 bases and 1 base, in that order; junction bases with no gene match: 6. Germline V CDR1 and CDR2: MNHGY, SAAAGT. In DNA form, the CDR3 reads TGTGCCAGCTGGGGGGGGACAGGGAACACTGAAGCTTTCTTT. Its protein product is CASWGGTGNTEAFF.

This clonotype was found once. A junction end diverges from the germline sequence, so it may reflect a read error. The chain is built from TRBV5-1 and TRBJ2-3; a weak D match, TRBD2 (5 bases). CDR3 length: 15 residues. CDR1 and CDR2 (germline): SGHRS, YFSETQ. The CDR3 here is CASKSELASTDMQYF. Here the CDR3 DNA reads TGCGCCAGTAAATCGGAGCTAGCTAGCACAGATATGCAGTATTTT.

The chain has TRBV6-2 or TRBV6-3 and TRBJ2-1; no firm D call. V shed 0 bases and J shed 2 bases, with 5 bases lying between them. In germline, CDR1 is MNHEY, CDR2 SVGEGT. The CDR3 is 14 residues long. This CDR3 is CASSYSTAYNEQFF. CDR3 coding DNA: TGTGCCAGCAGTTACTCAACAGCCTACAATGAGCAGTTCTTC.

This sequence joins TRBV7-2 and TRBJ2-7, with 8 bases lining up with TRBD2. This CDR3 contains 14 residues. The ends lost 5 bases at V and 4 bases at J; junction bases unmatched: 7. CDR1 and CDR2 from the germline V gene are SGHTA and FQGNSA. CDR3 loop: CASSVPGGIYEQYF. The CDR3 DNA reads TGTGCCAGCAGCGTTCCGGGAGGGATTTACGAGCAGTACTTC.

The chain joins TRBV28 to TRBJ1-5, with 10 bases aligning to TRBD1. This CDR3 spans 14 amino acids. V dropped 6 bases and J dropped 6; count of bases not matched to a gene: 5. Germline V lookup: CDR1 MDHEN, CDR2 SYDVKM. The DNA of the CDR3 is TGTGCCAGCAGGGGACAGGGGTCCATTCAGCCCCAGCATTTT. Translated, it gives CASRGQGSIQPQHF.

This clonotype showed up just a few times. This chain uses TRBV12-3 or TRBV12-4 with TRBJ1-3, with 7 bases aligning to TRBD1. V trimming: 4 bases; J trimming: 1 base; junction bases outside the gene matches: 4. CDR3 length equals 15 residues. The CDR3 DNA is TGTGCCAGCAGTTCATGGGACAGATCTGGAAACACCATATATTTT. Protein: CASSSWDRSGNTIYF.

This chain connects TRBV27 to TRBJ2-7; 7 nucleotides align to TRBD1. The CDR3 covers 13 residues. Germline assignment: CDR1 MNHEY and CDR2 SMNVEV (reference sequence). With V trimmed by 6 bases and J by 0 bases, 2 bases remained unmatched. Here the CDR3 DNA reads TGTGCCAGCAGGACAGGGAACTCCTACGAGCAGTACTTC. Translating gives CASRTGNSYEQYF.

This clonotype was observed many times. The J gene is TRBJ1-1, the V gene TRBV5-6, with D possibly matching TRBD1 (5 bases). This CDR3 spans 14 amino acids. Germline CDR1 is SGHDT and CDR2 is YYEEEE. V lost 1 base and J lost 2, with 9 bases in between. The CDR3 DNA reads as TGTGCCAGCAGCTTGCGGGACTTAAACACTGAAGCTTTCTTT. It codes for CASSLRDLNTEAFF.

This clonotype has a count of ten or more. The CDR3 loop is CSARGIRGLSYEQYF. In DNA form, the CDR3 reads TGCAGTGCTAGGGGCATTAGGGGACTCTCCTACGAGCAGTACTTC. The chain links TRBV20-1 to TRBJ2-7, with D possibly TRBD2 on 6 matching bases. The CDR3 covers 15 residues. V was cut by 3 bases and J by 0 bases, with 15 bases left in between. Germline V gene lookup returns CDR1 DFQATT and CDR2 SNEGSKA (reference sequence).